Shown below are 29 T cell receptor beta chains from a single sample sequenced in a study of a mutant IDH1 vaccine in newly diagnosed glioma listed by TCRdb under 2021. Their antigens remain unidentified. The time point label, read with the paper, signifies: week 35, safety follow-up. Each vaccine dose was 300 ug of a 20-mer mutant IDH1 peptide in Montanide, given subcutaneously with topical imiquimod. Libraries were prepared through the immunoSEQ multiplex PCR assay. TCRdb obtained this table from immuneACCESS and retained in-frame rearrangements with V and J assigned. These tables miss some clones; where compared with another copy, unresolved V genes account for less than half of the shortfall, and the remainder is unexplained. The sample profile shows about 69,000 clones; around 87% of them were found once. Roughly 2% of the sample goes to the ten largest clones. Source: PBMCs, taken from a glioma patient whose treatment included an IDH1 peptide vaccine. These receptors were collected from a man aged 25 to 40 with glioma.

This chain uses TRBV29-1 with TRBJ2-7, with D unresolved. The CDR3 runs 12 residues. V shed 7 bases and J shed 5 bases, with 15 bases lying between them. The germline CDR1 and CDR2 sequences are SQVTM and ANQGSEA. The CDR3 sequence is CSDPDGQDEQYF. In DNA form, the CDR3 reads TGCAGCGACCCCGACGGTCAGGACGAGCAGTACTTC.

The genes are TRBV6-6 and TRBJ2-5; 12 bases map to TRBD2. V lost 6 bases to trimming and J lost 5 bases; unmatched junction nucleotides: 7. The CDR3 loop spans 15 amino acids. Germline V gives CDR1 MNHNY, CDR2 SVGAGI (reference sequence). CDR3 sequence (DNA): TGTGCCAGCAGACTAGCGGGAGGTGCTGGGGAGACCCAGTACTTC. Protein: CASRLAGGAGETQYF.

In DNA form, the CDR3 reads TGTGCCAGCAGTTCCCTACCCCTACTTACAGGGTTCTATGGCTACACCTTC. Its translation: CASSSLPLLTGFYGYTF. The chain uses TRBV27 and TRBJ1-2; tentative D call: TRBD1 (6 bases). Trimming removed 4 bases at V and 4 bases at J, with 22 bases between. CDR3 size: 17 residues. In germline, CDR1 is MNHEY, CDR2 SMNVEV (reference sequence).

This clone occurred once. V is TRBV18 and J is TRBJ1-3; possible D gene TRBD1, 6 bases. This CDR3 is 15 amino acids long. Germline lookup yields CDR1 KGHSH and CDR2 LQKENI. V dropped 3 bases and J dropped 1 base, with 10 bases sitting between them. CDR3 sequence (DNA): TGTGCCAGCTCACCCTACGGGACATCTGGAAACACCATATATTTT. It is translated as CASSPYGTSGNTIYF. The variable domain in full, with the rest retrieved from reference TRBV18 and TRBJ1-3, is NAGVMQNPRHLVRRRGQEARLRCSPMKGHSHVYWYRQLPEEGLKFMVYLQKENIIDESGMPKERFSAEFPKEGPSILRIQQVVRGDSAAYFCASSPYGTSGNTIYFGEGSWLTVV.

The V and J genes are TRBV29-1 and TRBJ2-7; D is uncertain. This CDR3 has 13 amino acids. Trimming pared 1 base from V and 6 bases from J, leaving 13 bases between. CDR1 and CDR2 (germline): SQVTM, ANQGSEA. The CDR3 reads CSVEVRAGGEQYF. The CDR3 bases are TGCAGCGTTGAAGTAAGGGCAGGTGGCGAGCAGTACTTC.

Concerning this clone itself: This specimen includes other DNA sequences encoding the same CDR3. The chain is built from TRBV11-2 and TRBJ1-2, with 9 bases identical to TRBD1. CDR1 and CDR2 from the germline V gene are SGHAT and FQNNGV. V shed 4 bases, J shed 1 base, and the junction held 4 bases outside the gene matches. CDR3 length: 15 amino acids. The CDR3 protein is CASSSTGGFNYGYTF. The CDR3 nucleotides are TGTGCCAGCAGCTCAACAGGGGGCTTTAACTATGGCTACACCTTC.

This clone turned up a few times. The chain is built from TRBV19 and TRBJ1-2; TRBD1 might be the D (5 bases). Trimming removed 3 bases at V and 4 bases at J, with 12 bases between. The germline CDR1 and CDR2 sequences are LNHDA and SQIVND (reference sequence). The CDR3 length is 14 residues. DNA of the CDR3: TGTGCCAGTAGTATTGGCAGGGTTCTCTATGGCTACACCTTC. It encodes CASSIGRVLYGYTF.

This clone was counted only a few times. The chain has TRBV6-5 and TRBJ1-5, with no clear D. The germline gives CDR1 MNHEY, CDR2 SVGAGI. V shed 6 bases and J shed 3 bases, with 9 bases lying between them. This CDR3 comprises 13 residues. CDR3 loop: CASRRRTNQPQHF. The CDR3 DNA reads TGTGCCAGCAGGCGGAGGACCAATCAGCCCCAGCATTTT.

The chain is built from TRBV15 and TRBJ2-1, with a tentative D call TRBD1 (5 bases). The germline V and J ends were trimmed by 5 bases and 0 bases, with 17 bases remaining between them. The CDR3 length is 17 residues. CDR1 is LNHNV and CDR2 is YYDKDF in the germline V gene (reference sequence). The CDR3 DNA reads TGTGCCACCAGCGCCTGGGGTGGGGCCACCTCCTACAATGAGCAGTTCTTC. The encoded protein is CATSAWGGATSYNEQFF.

This chain connects TRBV10-1 to TRBJ2-5; weak D call: TRBD2 (6 bases). V lost 6 bases and J lost 5, with 16 bases in between. CDR3 length: 14 residues. Germline V gene data show CDR1 as WNHNN and CDR2 as SYGVQD (reference sequence). The CDR3: CASSPGTEYETQYF. The DNA for the CDR3 is TGCGCCAGCAGCCCCGGGACTGAGTATGAGACCCAGTACTTC.

The chain combines TRBV30 with TRBJ2-5, with 9 bases matching TRBD2. The V segment lost 3 bases and the J segment 2 bases; nucleotides outside the gene matches: 13. CDR3 length equals 17 residues. CDR1 is GTSNPN, CDR2 SVGIG, per germline (reference sequence). CDR3 protein: CAWRGQTRSGRQETQYF. Written as DNA, the CDR3 is TGTGCCTGGAGGGGTCAAACTCGGAGCGGGAGGCAAGAGACCCAGTACTTC. Drawing the rest from reference TRBV30 and TRBJ2-5, the complete variable domain is SQTIHQWPATLVQPVGSPLSLECTVEGTSNPNLYWYRQAAGRGLQLLFYSVGIGQISSEVPQNLSASRPQDRQFILSSKKLLLSDSGFYLCAWRGQTRSGRQETQYFGPGTRLLVL.

This chain joins TRBV2 and TRBJ2-2; D uncertain. V was cut by 2 bases and J by 7 bases, with 8 bases left in between. Germline CDR1 is SNHLY and CDR2 is FYNNEI. The CDR3 sequence is 13 residues long. The CDR3 loop reads CASSEFLGGELFF. CDR3 nucleotides: TGTGCCAGCAGTGAATTCCTAGGCGGGGAGCTGTTTTTT.

The rearrangement joins TRBV2 to TRBJ2-2; TRBD1 agrees at 7 bases. The trim removed 5 bases at V and 0 bases at J, leaving 3 bases unmatched. Germline V gene sequence: CDR1 SNHLY, CDR2 FYNNEI. The CDR3 has 15 residues. CDR3 sequence (DNA): TGTGCCAGCAGTACCGACAGGGCGAACACCGGGGAGCTGTTTTTT. Amino acids: CASSTDRANTGELFF.

The chain employs TRBV9 and TRBJ2-5; no clear D. CDR1 SGDLS and CDR2 YYNGEE come from the germline V gene. The V end lost 0 bases, the J end lost 1 base, and 16 bases lay between the germline ends. CDR3 length equals 17 residues. For the CDR3, the DNA is TGTGCCAGCAGCGTAGCGGGTGGGCGGATCCTCCAAGAGACCCAGTACTTC. Amino acid sequence: CASSVAGGRILQETQYF.

The rearrangement joins TRBV7-6 to TRBJ1-3; D remains unclear. The CDR3 consists of 15 residues. V was clipped by 1 base and J by 3 bases, with 10 bases between them. Germline V lookup: CDR1 SGHVS, CDR2 FNYEAQ. The CDR3 loop is CASSLGVGIGNTIYF. As DNA, the CDR3 is TGTGCCAGCAGCTTAGGTGTCGGCATTGGAAACACCATATATTTT.

The J gene is TRBJ1-5, the V gene TRBV9; D might be TRBD1 (6 bases). V lost 1 base, J lost 0 bases, and 23 bases lay in between. Germline CDR1 and CDR2: SGDLS and YYNGEE. This CDR3 comprises 20 residues. This CDR3 is CASSVSGRGKLSYSNQPQHF. The CDR3 DNA is TGTGCCAGCAGCGTAAGTGGCAGGGGCAAACTCTCGTATAGCAATCAGCCCCAGCATTTT.

This clone was detected once. The chain is built from TRBV7-2 and TRBJ2-1; 8 nucleotides align to TRBD2. Trimming at V came to 4 bases and at J to 2 bases, leaving 7 bases not matched to a gene. Germline V lookup: CDR1 SGHTA, CDR2 FQGNSA. The CDR3 sequence is 16 residues long. This CDR3 is CASSWLAAGAYNEQFF. Here the CDR3 DNA reads TGTGCCAGCAGCTGGCTGGCAGCGGGGGCCTACAATGAGCAGTTCTTC.

The chain joins TRBV18 to TRBJ2-7; weak D call: TRBD2 (5 bases). Germline lookup yields CDR1 KGHSH and CDR2 LQKENI. The CDR3 totals 15 residues. With 2 bases removed from V and 1 base from J, the gap between germline ends came to 12 bases. The CDR3 nucleotides are TGTGCCAGCTCACCATTTTCCGGGGATTCCTACGAGCAGTACTTC. Protein product: CASSPFSGDSYEQYF.

The V call is TRBV18, the J call TRBJ2-1; 8 bases are a match to TRBD1. This CDR3 has 16 amino acids. Germline V CDR1 and CDR2: KGHSH, LQKENI. With 3 bases clipped from V and 4 bases from J, the junction kept 8 bases outside the gene matches. CDR3 in amino acids: CASSPQTGQVYNEQFF. The CDR3 DNA follows: TGTGCCAGCTCACCTCAGACGGGACAGGTTTACAATGAGCAGTTCTTC.

The sample holds one count of this clone. The CDR3 sequence: CASSPDGTNTDTQYF. In DNA form, the CDR3 reads TGCGCCAGCAGCCCAGACGGGACCAACACAGATACGCAGTATTTT. The chain recombines TRBV5-1 with TRBJ2-3; either TRBD1 or TRBD2 may supply D (5 bases each). The germline gives CDR1 SGHRS, CDR2 YFSETQ. The CDR3 spans 15 residues. Trimming removed 4 bases at V and 2 bases at J, with 14 bases between.

This chain joins TRBV5-1 and TRBJ2-5; D is ambiguous. The CDR3 sequence is 14 residues long. V was trimmed by 2 bases and J by 2 bases, leaving 10 bases between them. Per the germline V gene, CDR1 is SGHRS and CDR2 is YFSETQ. CDR3 sequence: CASSFLAQQETQYF. The CDR3 DNA is TGCGCCAGCAGCTTTCTGGCCCAGCAAGAGACCCAGTACTTC.

This chain links TRBV27 with TRBJ1-6, with D unclear. V shed 1 base and J shed 10 bases, with 11 bases lying between them. Germline CDR1 MNHEY, CDR2 SMNVEV (reference sequence). This CDR3 is 14 amino acids long. This CDR3 is CASSLYLGGSPLHF. As DNA, the CDR3 is TGTGCCAGCAGTTTATATCTTGGTGGGTCACCCCTCCACTTT.

This chain uses TRBV12-5 with TRBJ2-1, with D unresolved. Germline loops: CDR1 LGHNT, CDR2 FRNRAP. The CDR3 loop spans 17 amino acids. With 1 base removed from V and 0 bases from J, the gap between germline ends came to 13 bases. The CDR3 nucleotides are TGTGCTAGTGGTTTGGCCACTATTCCGAGCTCCTACAATGAGCAGTTCTTC. Encoded protein: CASGLATIPSSYNEQFF.

The rearrangement uses TRBV4-1 and TRBJ2-6, with D perhaps TRBD1 (5 bases). V was pared by 3 bases and J by 0 bases, with 15 bases between. Germline values: CDR1 MGHRA, CDR2 YSYEKL. The CDR3 covers 18 residues. CDR3 region: CASSQVVTALSGANVLTF. CDR3 nucleotide sequence: TGCGCCAGCAGCCAGGTTGTGACAGCTCTCTCTGGGGCCAACGTCCTGACTTTC.

This chain uses TRBV2 with TRBJ1-3, with D unclear. CDR3 length: 17 residues. Looked up from germline, CDR1 is SNHLY and CDR2 is FYNNEI. V was pared by 0 bases and J by 0 bases, with 12 bases between. In nucleotides, the CDR3 is TGTGCCAGCAGTGAAGCTTGGAGTATACCCTCTGGAAACACCATATATTTT. Its protein is CASSEAWSIPSGNTIYF.

The chain employs TRBV5-5 and TRBJ2-2; D is unclear. The CDR3 totals 12 residues. Germline V gene data show CDR1 as SGHKS and CDR2 as YYEKEE (reference sequence). Between the trimmed V and J ends, which lost 3 bases and 4 bases, there was a span of 4 bases. CDR3 in amino acids: CASSSTTGELFF. In nucleotides, the CDR3 is TGTGCCAGCAGCTCAACCACCGGGGAGCTGTTTTTT.

V gene TRBV6-1 combines with J gene TRBJ1-5; D is ambiguous. V lost 6 bases and J 3 bases, leaving 15 bases between the germline ends. Germline CDR1 and CDR2: MNHNS and SASEGT. This CDR3 spans 15 amino acids. The CDR3: CASSFGFRANQPQHF. The CDR3, as DNA: TGTGCCAGCAGCTTTGGCTTTAGGGCCAATCAGCCCCAGCATTTT.

In this sample, this clone turned up once. V usage is TRBV27 and J usage is TRBJ2-7; perhaps TRBD2 as D (6 bases). Germline V CDR1 and CDR2: MNHEY, SMNVEV (reference sequence). This CDR3 comprises 15 residues. Trimming shortened V by 5 bases and J by 9 bases, and 23 bases separated the two germline ends. The CDR3 DNA follows: TGTGCCAGCAGTGCGGATCCCGGGACTTTTGACGGGCAGTACTTC. Its translation: CASSADPGTFDGQYF.

This clone was seen only a few times. The V gene is TRBV2, the J gene TRBJ1-5; D might be TRBD1 (5 bases). With 1 base removed from V and 7 bases from J, the gap between germline ends came to 14 bases. The CDR3 is 15 residues long. CDR1 is SNHLY, CDR2 FYNNEI, per germline. CDR3 nucleotide sequence: TGTGCCAGCAGTGAAGTGTTCGGGACTGACCAGCCCCAGCATTTT. This sequence encodes CASSEVFGTDQPQHF.